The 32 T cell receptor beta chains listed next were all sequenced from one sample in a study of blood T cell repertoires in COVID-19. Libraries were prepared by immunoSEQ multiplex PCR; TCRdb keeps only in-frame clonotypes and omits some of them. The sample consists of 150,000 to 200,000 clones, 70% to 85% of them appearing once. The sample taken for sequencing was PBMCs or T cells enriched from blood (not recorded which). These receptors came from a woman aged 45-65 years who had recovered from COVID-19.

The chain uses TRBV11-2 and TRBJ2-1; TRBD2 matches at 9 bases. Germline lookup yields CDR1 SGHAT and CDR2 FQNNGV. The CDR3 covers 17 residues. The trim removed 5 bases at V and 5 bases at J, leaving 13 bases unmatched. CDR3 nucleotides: TGTGCCAGCAGCAATAGGGCTGCGGGAGGGCCTGACAATGAGCAGTTCTTC. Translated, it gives CASSNRAAGGPDNEQFF.

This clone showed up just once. CDR3 sequence (DNA): TGTGCCAGCAGGGCGCAGGGGGCGACTGAAGCTTTCTTT. Amino acid sequence: CASRAQGATEAFF. The chain links TRBV2 to TRBJ1-1; TRBD1 matches at 8 bases. V was pared by 6 bases and J by 5 bases, with 5 bases of the junction left unmatched. CDR3 size: 13 residues. Germline V CDR1 and CDR2: SNHLY, FYNNEI.

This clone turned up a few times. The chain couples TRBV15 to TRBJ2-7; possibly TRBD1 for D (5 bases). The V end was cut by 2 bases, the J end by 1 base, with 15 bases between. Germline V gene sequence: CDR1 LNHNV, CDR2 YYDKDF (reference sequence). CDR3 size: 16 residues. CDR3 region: CATSRSTIRTSYEQYF. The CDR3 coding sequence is TGTGCCACCAGCAGATCTACCATTCGGACATCCTACGAGCAGTACTTC.

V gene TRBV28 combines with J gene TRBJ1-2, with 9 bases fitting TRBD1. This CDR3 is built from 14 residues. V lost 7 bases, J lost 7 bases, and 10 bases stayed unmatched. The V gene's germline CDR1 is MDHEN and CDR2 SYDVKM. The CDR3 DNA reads TGTGCCAGCACCACTCCGGGACAGGGACTTGGCTACACCTTC. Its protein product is CASTTPGQGLGYTF.

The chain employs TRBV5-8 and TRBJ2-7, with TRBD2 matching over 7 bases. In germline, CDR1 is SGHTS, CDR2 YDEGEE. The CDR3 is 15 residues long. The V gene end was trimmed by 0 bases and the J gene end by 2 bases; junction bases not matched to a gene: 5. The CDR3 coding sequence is TGTGCCAGCAGCTTGGCGGGGGGTGAAACCTACGAGCAGTACTTC. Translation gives CASSLAGGETYEQYF.

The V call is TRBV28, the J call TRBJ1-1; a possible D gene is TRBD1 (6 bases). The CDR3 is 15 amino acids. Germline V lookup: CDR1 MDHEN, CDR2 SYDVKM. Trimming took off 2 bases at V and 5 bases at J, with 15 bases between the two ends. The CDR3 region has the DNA TGTGCCAGCAGTTTAGGGCGGGGGCGCGAAACTGAAGCTTTCTTT. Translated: CASSLGRGRETEAFF. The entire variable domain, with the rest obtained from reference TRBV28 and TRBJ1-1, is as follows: DVKVTQSSRYLVKRTGEKVFLECVQDMDHENMFWYRQDPGLGLRLIYFSYDVKMKEKGDIPEGYSVSREKKERFSLILESASTNQTSMYLCASSLGRGRETEAFFGQGTRLTVV.

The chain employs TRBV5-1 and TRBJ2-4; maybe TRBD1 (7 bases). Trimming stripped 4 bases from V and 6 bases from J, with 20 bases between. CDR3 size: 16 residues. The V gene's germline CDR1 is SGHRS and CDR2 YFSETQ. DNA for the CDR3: TGCGCCAGCAGCCCGTCTCTGGGGCAGGGGGGAAACATTCAGTACTTC. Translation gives CASSPSLGQGGNIQYF.

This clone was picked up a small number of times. CDR3 DNA: TGCAGCGTTAGAGGGTCCACTGAAGCTTTCTTT. This sequence encodes CSVRGSTEAFF. This sequence joins TRBV29-1 and TRBJ1-1, with no clear D. Trimming took 5 bases from V and 4 from J, leaving 8 bases between them. Germline CDR1 and CDR2: SQVTM and ANQGSEA. The CDR3 totals 11 residues.

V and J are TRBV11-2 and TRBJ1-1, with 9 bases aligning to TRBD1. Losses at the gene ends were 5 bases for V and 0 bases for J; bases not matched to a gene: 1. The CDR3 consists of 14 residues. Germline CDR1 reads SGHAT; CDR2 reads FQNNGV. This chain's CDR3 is CASSRDRVNTEAFF. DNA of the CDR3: TGTGCCAGCAGCCGGGACAGGGTGAACACTGAAGCTTTCTTT.

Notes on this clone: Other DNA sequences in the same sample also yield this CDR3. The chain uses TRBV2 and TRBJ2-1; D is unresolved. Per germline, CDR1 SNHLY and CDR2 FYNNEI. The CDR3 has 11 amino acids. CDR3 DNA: TGTGCGTCGAGCTCCTACAATGAGCAGTTCTTC. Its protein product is CASSSYNEQFF.

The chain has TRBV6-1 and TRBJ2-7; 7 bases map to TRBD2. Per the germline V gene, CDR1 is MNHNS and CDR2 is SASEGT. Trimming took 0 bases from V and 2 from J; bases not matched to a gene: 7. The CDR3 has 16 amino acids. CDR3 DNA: TGTGCCAGCAGTGAAGCATCCGGGGGACTAACCTACGAGCAGTACTTC. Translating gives CASSEASGGLTYEQYF.

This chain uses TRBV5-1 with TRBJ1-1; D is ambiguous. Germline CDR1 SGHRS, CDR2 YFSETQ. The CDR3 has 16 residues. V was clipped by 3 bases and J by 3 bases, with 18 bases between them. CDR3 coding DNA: TGCGCCAGCAGCTCCGCCGGGGTTCAGGTCGACACTGAAGCTTTCTTT. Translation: CASSSAGVQVDTEAFF.

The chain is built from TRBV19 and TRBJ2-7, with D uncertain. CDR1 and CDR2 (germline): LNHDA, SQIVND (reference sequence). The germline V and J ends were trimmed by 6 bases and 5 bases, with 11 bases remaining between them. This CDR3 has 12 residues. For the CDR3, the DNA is TGTGCCAGTAGAGACCTGGGCCACGAGCAGTACTTC. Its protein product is CASRDLGHEQYF.

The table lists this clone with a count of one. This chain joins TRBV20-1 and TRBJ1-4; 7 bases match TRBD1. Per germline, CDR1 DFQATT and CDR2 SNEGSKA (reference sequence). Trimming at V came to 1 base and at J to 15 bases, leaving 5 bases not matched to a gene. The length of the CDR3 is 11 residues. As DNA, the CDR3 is TGCAGTGCTAGAGTAGCAGGGGGTATGTTTTTT. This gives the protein CSARVAGGMFF.

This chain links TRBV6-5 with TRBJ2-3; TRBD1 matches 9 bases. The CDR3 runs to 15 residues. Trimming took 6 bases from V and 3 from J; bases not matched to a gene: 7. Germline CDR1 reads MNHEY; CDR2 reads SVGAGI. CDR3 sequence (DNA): TGTGCCAGCAGAAAACCCGGACAGGGGACAGATACGCAGTATTTT. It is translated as CASRKPGQGTDTQYF.

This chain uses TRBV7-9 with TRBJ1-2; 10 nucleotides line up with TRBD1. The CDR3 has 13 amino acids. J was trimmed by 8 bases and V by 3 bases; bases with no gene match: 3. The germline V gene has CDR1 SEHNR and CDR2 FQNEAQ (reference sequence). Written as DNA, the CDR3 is TGTGCCAGCAGCTTGACAGGGGGCGAGGGCTACACCTTC. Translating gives CASSLTGGEGYTF.

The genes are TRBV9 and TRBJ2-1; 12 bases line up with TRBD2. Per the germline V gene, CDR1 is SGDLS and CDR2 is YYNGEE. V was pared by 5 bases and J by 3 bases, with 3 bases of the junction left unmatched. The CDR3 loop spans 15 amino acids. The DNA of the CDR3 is TGTGCCAGCAGTTCGACTAGCGGGAGCTACAATGAGCAGTTCTTC. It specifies CASSSTSGSYNEQFF.

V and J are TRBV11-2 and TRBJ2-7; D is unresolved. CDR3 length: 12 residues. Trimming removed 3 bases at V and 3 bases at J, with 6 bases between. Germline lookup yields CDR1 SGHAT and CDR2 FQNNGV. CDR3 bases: TGTGCCAGCAGCTTGCAGGACTACGAGCAGTACTTC. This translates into CASSLQDYEQYF.

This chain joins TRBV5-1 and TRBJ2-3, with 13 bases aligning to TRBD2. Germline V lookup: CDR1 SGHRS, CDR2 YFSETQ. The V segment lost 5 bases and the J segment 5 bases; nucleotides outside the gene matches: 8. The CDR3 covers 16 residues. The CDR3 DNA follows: TGCGCCAGCAGAACTGGACTAGCGGGAGATGTAGATACGCAGTATTTT. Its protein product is CASRTGLAGDVDTQYF.

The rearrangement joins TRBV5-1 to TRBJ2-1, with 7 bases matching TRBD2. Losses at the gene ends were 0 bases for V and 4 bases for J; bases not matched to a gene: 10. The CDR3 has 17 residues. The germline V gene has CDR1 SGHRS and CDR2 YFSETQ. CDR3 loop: CASSLVLLATGYNEQFF. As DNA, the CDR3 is TGCGCCAGCAGCTTGGTCCTACTAGCGACGGGGTACAATGAGCAGTTCTTC.

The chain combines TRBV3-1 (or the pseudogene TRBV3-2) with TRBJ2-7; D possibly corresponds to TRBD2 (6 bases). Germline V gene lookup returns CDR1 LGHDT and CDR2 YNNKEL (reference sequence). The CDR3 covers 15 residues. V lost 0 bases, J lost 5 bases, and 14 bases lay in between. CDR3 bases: TGTGCCAGCAGCCAAGAGGGGACTCTCGAGCACGAGCAGTACTTC. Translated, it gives CASSQEGTLEHEQYF.

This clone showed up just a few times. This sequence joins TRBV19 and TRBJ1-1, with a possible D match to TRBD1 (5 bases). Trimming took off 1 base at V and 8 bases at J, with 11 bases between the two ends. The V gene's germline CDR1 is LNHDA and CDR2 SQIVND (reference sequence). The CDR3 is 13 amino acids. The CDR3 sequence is CASSIVGGTEAFF. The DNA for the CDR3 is TGTGCCAGTAGTATAGTCGGGGGTACCGAAGCTTTCTTT. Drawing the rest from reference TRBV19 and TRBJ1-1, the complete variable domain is DGGITQSPKYLFRKEGQNVTLSCEQNLNHDAMYWYRQDPGQGLRLIYYSQIVNDFQKGDIAEGYSVSREKKESFPLTVTSAQKNPTAFYLCASSIVGGTEAFFGQGTRLTVV.

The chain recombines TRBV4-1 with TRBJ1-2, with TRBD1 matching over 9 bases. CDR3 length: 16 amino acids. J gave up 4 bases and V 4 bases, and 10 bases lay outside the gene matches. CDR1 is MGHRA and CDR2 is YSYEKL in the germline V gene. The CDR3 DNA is TGCGCCAGCAGCCGTGAGGGACAGGGCGTCCCCTATGGCTACACCTTC. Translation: CASSREGQGVPYGYTF.

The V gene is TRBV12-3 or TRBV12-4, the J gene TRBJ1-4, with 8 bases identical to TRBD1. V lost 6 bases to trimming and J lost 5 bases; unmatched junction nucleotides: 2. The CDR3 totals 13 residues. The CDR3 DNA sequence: TGTGCCAGCAGCTGGACAGGGAATGAAAAACTGTTTTTT. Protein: CASSWTGNEKLFF.

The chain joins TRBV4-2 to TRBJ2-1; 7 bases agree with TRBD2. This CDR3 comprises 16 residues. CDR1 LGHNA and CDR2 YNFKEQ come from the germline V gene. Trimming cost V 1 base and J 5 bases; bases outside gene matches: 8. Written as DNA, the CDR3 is TGTGCCAGCAGCCAAGGACGCCTAGCGGAAGACAATGAGCAGTTCTTC. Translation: CASSQGRLAEDNEQFF.

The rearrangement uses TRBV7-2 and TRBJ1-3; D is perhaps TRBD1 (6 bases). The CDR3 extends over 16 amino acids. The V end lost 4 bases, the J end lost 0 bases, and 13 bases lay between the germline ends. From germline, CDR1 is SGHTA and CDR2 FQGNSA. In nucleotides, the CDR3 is TGTGCCAGCAGCTCTCGGGGGGGGCCCTCTGGAAACACCATATATTTT. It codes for CASSSRGGPSGNTIYF.

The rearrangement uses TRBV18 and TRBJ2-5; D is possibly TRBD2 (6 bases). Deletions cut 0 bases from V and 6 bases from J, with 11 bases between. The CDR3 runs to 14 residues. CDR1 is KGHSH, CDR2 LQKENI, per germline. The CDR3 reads CASSPPGGLQTQYF. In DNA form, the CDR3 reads TGTGCCAGCTCACCACCGGGGGGTTTGCAGACCCAGTACTTC.

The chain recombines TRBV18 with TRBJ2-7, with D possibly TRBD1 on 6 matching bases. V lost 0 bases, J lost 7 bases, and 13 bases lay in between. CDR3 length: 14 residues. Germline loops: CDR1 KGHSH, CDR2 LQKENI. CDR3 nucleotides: TGTGCCAGCTCACCACCACAGGGAATGCGGGAGCAGTACTTC. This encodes CASSPPQGMREQYF.

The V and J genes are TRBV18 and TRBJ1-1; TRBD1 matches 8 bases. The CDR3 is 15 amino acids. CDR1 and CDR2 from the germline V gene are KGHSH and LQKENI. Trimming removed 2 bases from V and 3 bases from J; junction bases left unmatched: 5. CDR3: CASSPRTGQDTEAFF. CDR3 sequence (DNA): TGTGCCAGCTCACCAAGGACAGGGCAGGACACTGAAGCTTTCTTT. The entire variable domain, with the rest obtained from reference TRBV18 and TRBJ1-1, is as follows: NAGVMQNPRHLVRRRGQEARLRCSPMKGHSHVYWYRQLPEEGLKFMVYLQKENIIDESGMPKERFSAEFPKEGPSILRIQQVVRGDSAAYFCASSPRTGQDTEAFFGQGTRLTVV.

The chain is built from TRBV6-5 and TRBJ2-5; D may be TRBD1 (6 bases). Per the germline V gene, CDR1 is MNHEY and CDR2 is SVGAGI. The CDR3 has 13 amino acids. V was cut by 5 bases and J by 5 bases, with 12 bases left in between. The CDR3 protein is CASSPQGLETQYF. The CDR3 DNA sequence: TGTGCCAGCAGTCCGCAGGGGTTGGAGACCCAGTACTTC.

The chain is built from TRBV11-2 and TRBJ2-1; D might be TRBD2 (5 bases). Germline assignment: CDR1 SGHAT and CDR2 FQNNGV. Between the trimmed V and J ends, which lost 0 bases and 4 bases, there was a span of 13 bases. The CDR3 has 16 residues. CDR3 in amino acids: CASSLEGSGAYNEQFF. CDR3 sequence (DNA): TGTGCCAGCAGCTTAGAAGGGAGTGGCGCATACAATGAGCAGTTCTTC.

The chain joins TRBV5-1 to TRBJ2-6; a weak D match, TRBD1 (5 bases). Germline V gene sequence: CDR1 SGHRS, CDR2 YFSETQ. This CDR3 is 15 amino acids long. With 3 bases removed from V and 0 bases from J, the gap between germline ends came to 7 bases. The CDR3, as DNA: TGCGCCAGCAGCTCCCAGGGCTCTGGGGCCAACGTCCTGACTTTC. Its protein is CASSSQGSGANVLTF.